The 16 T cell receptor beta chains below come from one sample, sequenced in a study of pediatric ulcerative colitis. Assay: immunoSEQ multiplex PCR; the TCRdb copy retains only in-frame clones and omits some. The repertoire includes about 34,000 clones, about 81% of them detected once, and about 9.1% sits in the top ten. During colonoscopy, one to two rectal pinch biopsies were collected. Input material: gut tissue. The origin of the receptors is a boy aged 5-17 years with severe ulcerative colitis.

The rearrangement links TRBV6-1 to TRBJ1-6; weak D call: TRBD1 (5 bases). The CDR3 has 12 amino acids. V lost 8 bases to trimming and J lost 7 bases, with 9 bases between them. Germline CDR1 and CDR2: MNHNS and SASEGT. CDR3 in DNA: TGTGCCAGCGAGACAGTGAATTCACCCCTCCACTTT. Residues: CASETVNSPLHF.

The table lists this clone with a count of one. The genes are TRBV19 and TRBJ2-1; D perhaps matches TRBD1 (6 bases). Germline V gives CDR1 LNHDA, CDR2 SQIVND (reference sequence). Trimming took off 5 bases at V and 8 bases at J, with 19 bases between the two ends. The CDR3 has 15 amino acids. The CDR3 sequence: CASSYRVPGLDEQFF. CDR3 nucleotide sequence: TGTGCCAGTAGTTACAGGGTTCCCGGGCTCGATGAGCAGTTCTTC.

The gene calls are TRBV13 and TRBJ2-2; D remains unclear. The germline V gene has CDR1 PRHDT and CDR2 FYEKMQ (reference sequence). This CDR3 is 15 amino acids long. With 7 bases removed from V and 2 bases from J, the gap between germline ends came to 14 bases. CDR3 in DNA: TGTGCCAGCACCTTGAGGCATGAAAACACCGGGGAGCTGTTTTTT. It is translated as CASTLRHENTGELFF.

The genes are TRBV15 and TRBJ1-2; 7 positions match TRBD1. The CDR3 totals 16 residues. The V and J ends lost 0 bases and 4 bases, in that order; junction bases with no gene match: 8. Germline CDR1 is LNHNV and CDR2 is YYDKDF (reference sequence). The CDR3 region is CATSRDQGGLGYGYTF. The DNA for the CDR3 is TGTGCCACCAGCAGAGATCAGGGGGGTTTAGGCTATGGCTACACCTTC.

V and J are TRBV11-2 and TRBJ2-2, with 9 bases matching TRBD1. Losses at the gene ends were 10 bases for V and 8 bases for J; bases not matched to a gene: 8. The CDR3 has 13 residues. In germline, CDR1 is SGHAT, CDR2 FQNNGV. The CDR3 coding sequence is TGTGCCACCAAACAGGGGGCGCGGGGGGAGCTGTTTTTT. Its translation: CATKQGARGELFF.

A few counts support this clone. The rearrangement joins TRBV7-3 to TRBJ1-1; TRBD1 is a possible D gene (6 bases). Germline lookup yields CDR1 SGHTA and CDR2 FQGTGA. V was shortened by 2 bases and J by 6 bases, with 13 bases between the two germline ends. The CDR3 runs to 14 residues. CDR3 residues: CASSLGGRIPEAFF. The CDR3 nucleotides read TGTGCCAGCAGCTTAGGGGGGCGAATCCCTGAAGCTTTCTTT.

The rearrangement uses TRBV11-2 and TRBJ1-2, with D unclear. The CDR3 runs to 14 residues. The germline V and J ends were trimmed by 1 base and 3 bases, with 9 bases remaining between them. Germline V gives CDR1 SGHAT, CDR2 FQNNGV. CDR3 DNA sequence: TGTGCCAGCAGCTTAGGTGTGGCCCACTATGGCTACACCTTC. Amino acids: CASSLGVAHYGYTF.

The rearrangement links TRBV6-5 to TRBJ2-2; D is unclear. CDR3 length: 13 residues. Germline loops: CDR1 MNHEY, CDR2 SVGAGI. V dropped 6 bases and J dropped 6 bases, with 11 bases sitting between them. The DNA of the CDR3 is TGTGCCAGCAGCCCGGCCCCATCCGGGGAGCTGTTTTTT. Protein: CASSPAPSGELFF.

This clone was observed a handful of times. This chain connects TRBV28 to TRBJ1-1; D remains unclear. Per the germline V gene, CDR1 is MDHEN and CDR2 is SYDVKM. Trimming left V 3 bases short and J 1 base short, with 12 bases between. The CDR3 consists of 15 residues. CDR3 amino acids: CASSFISGPNTEAFF. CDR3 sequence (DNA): TGTGCCAGCAGTTTTATTTCTGGCCCGAACACTGAAGCTTTCTTT.

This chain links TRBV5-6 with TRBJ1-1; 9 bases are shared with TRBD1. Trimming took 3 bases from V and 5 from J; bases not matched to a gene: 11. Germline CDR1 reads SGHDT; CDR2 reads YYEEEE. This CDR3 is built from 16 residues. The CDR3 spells CASSWVNRGRGTEAFF. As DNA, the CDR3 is TGTGCCAGCAGCTGGGTGAACAGGGGGCGGGGAACTGAAGCTTTCTTT.

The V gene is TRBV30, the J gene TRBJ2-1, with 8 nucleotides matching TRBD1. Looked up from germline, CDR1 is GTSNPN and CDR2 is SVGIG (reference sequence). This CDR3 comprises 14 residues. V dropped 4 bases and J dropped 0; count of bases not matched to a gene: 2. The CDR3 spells CAWTDRGSYNEQFF. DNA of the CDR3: TGTGCCTGGACAGACAGGGGCTCCTACAATGAGCAGTTCTTC. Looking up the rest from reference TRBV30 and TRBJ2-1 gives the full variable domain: SQTIHQWPATLVQPVGSPLSLECTVEGTSNPNLYWYRQAAGRGLQLLFYSVGIGQISSEVPQNLSASRPQDRQFILSSKKLLLSDSGFYLCAWTDRGSYNEQFFGPGTRLTVL.

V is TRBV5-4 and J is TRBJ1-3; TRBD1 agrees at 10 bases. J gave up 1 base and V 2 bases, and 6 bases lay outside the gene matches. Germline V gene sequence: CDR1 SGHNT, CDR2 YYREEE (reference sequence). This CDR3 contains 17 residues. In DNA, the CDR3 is TGTGCCAGCAGCTTACTACCGGGACAGGGGTCTGGAAACACCATATATTTT. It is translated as CASSLLPGQGSGNTIYF.

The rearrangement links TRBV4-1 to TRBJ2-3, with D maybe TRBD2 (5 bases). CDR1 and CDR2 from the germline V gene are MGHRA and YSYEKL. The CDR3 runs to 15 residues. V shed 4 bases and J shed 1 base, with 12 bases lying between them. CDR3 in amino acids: CASSLQRSGTDTQYF. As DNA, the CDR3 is TGCGCCAGCAGCCTCCAGCGGTCGGGCACAGATACGCAGTATTTT.

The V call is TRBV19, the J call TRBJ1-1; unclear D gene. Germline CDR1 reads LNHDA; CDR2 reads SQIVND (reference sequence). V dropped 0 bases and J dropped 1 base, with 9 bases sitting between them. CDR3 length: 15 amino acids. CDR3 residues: CASSIEFAQNTEAFF. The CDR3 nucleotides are TGTGCCAGTAGTATAGAATTCGCGCAGAACACTGAAGCTTTCTTT.

Written as DNA, the CDR3 is TGTGCCAGCACAAGGACGGAGGGGCTCACTGAAGCTTTCTTT. As protein: CASTRTEGLTEAFF. This sequence joins TRBV11-2 and TRBJ1-1; possible D gene TRBD1, 5 bases. The CDR3 runs 14 residues. Germline CDR1 SGHAT, CDR2 FQNNGV. Trimming left V 7 bases short and J 4 bases short, with 16 bases between.

As DNA, the CDR3 is TGTGCCAGCAGCTTAGAATCTGGCAGGGCAAACAATGAGCAGTTCTTC. This gives the protein CASSLESGRANNEQFF. The rearrangement joins TRBV11-3 to TRBJ2-1, with D possibly matching TRBD1 (5 bases). The CDR3 has 16 residues. The germline gives CDR1 SGHNT, CDR2 YENEEA. The V end was cut by 0 bases, the J end by 5 bases, with 14 bases between.